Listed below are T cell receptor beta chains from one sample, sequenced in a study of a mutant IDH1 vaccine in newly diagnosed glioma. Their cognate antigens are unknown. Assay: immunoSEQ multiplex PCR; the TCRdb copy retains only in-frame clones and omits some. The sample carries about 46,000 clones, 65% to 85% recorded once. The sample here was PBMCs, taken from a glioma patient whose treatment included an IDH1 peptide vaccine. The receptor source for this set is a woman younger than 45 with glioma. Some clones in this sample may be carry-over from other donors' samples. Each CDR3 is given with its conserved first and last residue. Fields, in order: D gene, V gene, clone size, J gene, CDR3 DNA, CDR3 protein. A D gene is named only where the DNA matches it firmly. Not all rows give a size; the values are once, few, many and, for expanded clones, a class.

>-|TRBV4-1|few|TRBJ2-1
TGCGCCAGCAGCCAAGGACTCCTAGACAATGAGCAGTTCTTC
CASSQGLLDNEQFF
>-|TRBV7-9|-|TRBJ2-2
TGTGCCAGCAGCTCGCCACGGGGTGGTCCCTACACCGGGGAGCTGTTTTTT
CASSSPRGGPYTGELFF
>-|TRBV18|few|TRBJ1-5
TGTGCCAGCTCACCAGGGGTAAGGTCAGCCCAGCATTTT
CASSPGVRSAQHF
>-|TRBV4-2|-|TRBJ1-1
TGTGCCAGCAGCCAAGATCAGCAGGGGATGAACACTGAAGCTTTCTTT
CASSQDQQGMNTEAFF
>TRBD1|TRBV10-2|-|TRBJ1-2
TGCGCCAGCACAAGGGACAGATTATCTAACTATGGCTACACCTTC
CASTRDRLSNYGYTF
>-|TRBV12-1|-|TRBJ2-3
TGTGCCAGCAGCTTGATCCCTTGCTTTGAGACTAGCGGGAGTAGAGTGTGTACGCAGTATTTT
CASSLIPCFETSGSRVCTQYF
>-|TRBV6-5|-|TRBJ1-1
TGTGCCAGCAGTTTCCGACAGATGAACACTGAAGCTTTCTTT
CASSFRQMNTEAFF
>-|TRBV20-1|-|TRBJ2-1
TGCAGTGCTAGGGACTTCGATGAGCAGTTCTTC
CSARDFDEQFF
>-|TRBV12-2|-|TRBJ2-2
TGTGCAAGTCGCTTCGGAGTCCTGGACAACGGCGGGGAGCTGTTTTTT
CASRFGVLDNGGELFF
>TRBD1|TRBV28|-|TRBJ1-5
TGTGCCAGCAGTGCCAGGGGGCGCACCAATCAGCCCCAGCATTTT
CASSARGRTNQPQHF
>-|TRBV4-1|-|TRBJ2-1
TGCGCCAGCAGCCAAGAGGGGCAGGGCTATGAGGGTGAGCAGTTCTTC
CASSQEGQGYEGEQFF
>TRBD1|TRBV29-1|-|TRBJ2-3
TGCAGCGTCGAAACAGGGGGTACAGATACGCAGTATTTT
CSVETGGTDTQYF
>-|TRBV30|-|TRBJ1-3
TGTGCCTGGAGTCTCGGGGGAGGTCGGGGAAACACCATATATTTT
CAWSLGGGRGNTIYF
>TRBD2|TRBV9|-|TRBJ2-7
TGTGCCAGCAGCGTAGGCGGGGGGAACCCCTACGAGCAGTACTTC
CASSVGGGNPYEQYF
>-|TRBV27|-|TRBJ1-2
TGTGCCAGCAGTCCGCAGACAAGGGCGAGCGGCTACACCTTC
CASSPQTRASGYTF
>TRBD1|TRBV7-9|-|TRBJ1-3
TGTGCCAGCAGTTTGACGACAGGGCGCTCTGGAAACACCATATATTTT
CASSLTTGRSGNTIYF
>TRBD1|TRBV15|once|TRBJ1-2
TGTGCCACCAGCGGTAGACAGGGGGGCTACACCTTC
CATSGRQGGYTF
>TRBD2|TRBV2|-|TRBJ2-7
TGTGCCAGCAGTGAACTAACTAGCGGGAGGGCCTACGAGCAGTACTTC
CASSELTSGRAYEQYF
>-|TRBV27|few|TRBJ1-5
TGTGCCAGCAGTTTCAAGGATAGCAATCAGCCCCAGCATTTT
CASSFKDSNQPQHF
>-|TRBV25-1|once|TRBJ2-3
TGTGCCAGCAGGTCGACAGACACAGATACGCAGTATTTT
CASRSTDTDTQYF
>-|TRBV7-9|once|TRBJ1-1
TGTGCCAGCAGCCCCGAGGGAGGTCGGGGAACTGAAGCTTTCTTT
CASSPEGGRGTEAFF
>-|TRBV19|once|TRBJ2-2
TGTGCCAGTAGTATCGTACTAAAGAACACCGGGGAGCTGTTTTTT
CASSIVLKNTGELFF
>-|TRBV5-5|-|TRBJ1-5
TGTGCCAGCAGCTTAGTGGGGGCAGGTCAGCCCCAGCATTTT
CASSLVGAGQPQHF
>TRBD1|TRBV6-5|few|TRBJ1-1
TGTGCCAGCGGGGACAGGGGAACTGAAGCTTTCTTT
CASGDRGTEAFF
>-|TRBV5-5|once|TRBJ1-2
TGTGCCAGCAGCGTGACTGGTGGCTACACCTTC
CASSVTGGYTF
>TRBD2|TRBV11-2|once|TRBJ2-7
TGTGCCAGCTCGGCGGCTAGCGGGAGGGCCCCCTACGAGCAGTACTTC
CASSAASGRAPYEQYF
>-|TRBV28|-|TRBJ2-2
TGTGCCAGCAGTTTAGTGGGCGCTTCCGGGGAGCTGTTTTTT
CASSLVGASGELFF
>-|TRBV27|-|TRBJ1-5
TGTGCCAGCAGTTTATCGGAAAATCAGCCCCAGCATTTT
CASSLSENQPQHF
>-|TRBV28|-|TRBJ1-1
TGTGCCAGTGCGACCTCTAGTGAAGCTTTCTTT
CASATSSEAFF
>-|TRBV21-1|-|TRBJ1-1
TGTGCCAGCAGCAACCCGGGGGACCCTAACACTGAAGCTTTCTTT
CASSNPGDPNTEAFF
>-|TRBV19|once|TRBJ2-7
TGTGCCAGTAGTATCGGGCCTAATGACGAGCAGTACTTC
CASSIGPNDEQYF
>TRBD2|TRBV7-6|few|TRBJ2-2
TGTGCCAGCAGCCCGTCCCGAGCGGGAGATAGTATCGGGGAGCTGTTTTTT
CASSPSRAGDSIGELFF
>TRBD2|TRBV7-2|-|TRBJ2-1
TGTGCCAGCAGCTCCCGGACTAGCGGTAGCTACAATGAGCAGTTCTTC
CASSSRTSGSYNEQFF